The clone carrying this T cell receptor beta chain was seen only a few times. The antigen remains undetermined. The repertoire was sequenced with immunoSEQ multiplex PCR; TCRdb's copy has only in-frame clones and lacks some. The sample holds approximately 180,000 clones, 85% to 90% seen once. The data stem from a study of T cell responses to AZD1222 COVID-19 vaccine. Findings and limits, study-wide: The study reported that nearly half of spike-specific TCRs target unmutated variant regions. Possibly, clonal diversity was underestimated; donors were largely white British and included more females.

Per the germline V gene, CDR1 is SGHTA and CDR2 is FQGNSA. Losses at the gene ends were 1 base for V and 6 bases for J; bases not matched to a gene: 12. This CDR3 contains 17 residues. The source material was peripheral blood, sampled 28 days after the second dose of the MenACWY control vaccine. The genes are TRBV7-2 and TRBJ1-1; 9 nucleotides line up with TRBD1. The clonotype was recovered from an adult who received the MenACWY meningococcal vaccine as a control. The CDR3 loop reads CASSLGFFGTGIAEAFF. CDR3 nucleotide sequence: TGTGCCAGCAGCTTAGGTTTCTTTGGGACAGGGATCGCTGAAGCTTTCTTT.